This T cell receptor (beta chain) was captured in a study of blood T cell repertoires in COVID-19. Study at large: The study drew acute and convalescent COVID-19 samples from the United States, Italy and Spain. Nucleic acid was either cDNA or gDNA, and it came from T cells, B-cell-depleted T cells, or PBMCs.

Assay: immunoSEQ multiplex PCR; the TCRdb copy retains only in-frame clones and omits some. The sample shows about 180,000 clones, around 80% of them seen only once. Germline CDR1 is MNHEY and CDR2 is SMNVEV (reference sequence). V gave up 0 bases and J gave up 3 bases, with 9 bases separating them. There are 15 residues in the CDR3. The sequence derives from a human donor in a cohort sampled during active COVID-19. The specimen sequenced was peripheral blood. The V gene is TRBV27, the J gene TRBJ2-1; D is possibly TRBD2 (6 bases). As DNA, the CDR3 is TGTGCCAGCAGTTTATCCGGGGACTTCTACAATGAGCAGTTCTTC. Translated: CASSLSGDFYNEQFF.